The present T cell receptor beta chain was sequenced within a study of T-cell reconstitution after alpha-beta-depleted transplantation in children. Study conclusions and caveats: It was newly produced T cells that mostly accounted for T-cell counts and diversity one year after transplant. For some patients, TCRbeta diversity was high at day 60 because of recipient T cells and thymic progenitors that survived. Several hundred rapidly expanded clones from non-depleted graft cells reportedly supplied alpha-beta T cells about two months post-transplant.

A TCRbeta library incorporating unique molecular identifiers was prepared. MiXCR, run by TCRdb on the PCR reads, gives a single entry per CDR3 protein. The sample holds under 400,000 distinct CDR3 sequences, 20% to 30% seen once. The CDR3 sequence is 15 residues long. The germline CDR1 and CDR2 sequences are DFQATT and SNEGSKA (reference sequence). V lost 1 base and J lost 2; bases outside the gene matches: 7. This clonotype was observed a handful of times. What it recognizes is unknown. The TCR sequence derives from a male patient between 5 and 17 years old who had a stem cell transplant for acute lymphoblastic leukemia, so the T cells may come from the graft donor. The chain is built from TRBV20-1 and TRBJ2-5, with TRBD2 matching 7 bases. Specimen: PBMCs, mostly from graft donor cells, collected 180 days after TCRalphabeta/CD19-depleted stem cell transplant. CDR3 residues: CSARAPAGSQETQYF. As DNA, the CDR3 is TGCAGTGCTAGAGCCCCAGCGGGATCTCAAGAGACCCAGTACTTC.